This T cell receptor (beta chain) was profiled in a study of human T cells and chemical hapten exposure. Study background: Throughout a study of about 6 months, patients underwent weekly scalp administration of diphenylcyclopropenone doses. Variation in per-sample TCR yields came mainly from small pooled library volume differences.

This clonotype was found many times. As for time point: patch test 1, 2 weeks after DPC sensitization. Indicated treatment: therapeutic diphenylcyclopropenone sensitization with weekly scalp DPC. Patches went on only after blood had been drawn each time. The CDR3 is 15 amino acids. The ends were cut back, 7 bases at V and 0 bases at J, with 13 bases in the middle. Germline V gives CDR1 SGHAT, CDR2 FQNNGV. The library tagged individual cDNA molecules with unique molecular identifiers. MiXCR was run by TCRdb on the RACE reads, yielding one entry per CDR3 protein. The sample holds approximately 70,000 distinct CDR3 sequences; roughly 9.2% are singletons and the top ten take approximately 3%.

The sequence derives from a woman aged 40 to 55 with alopecia areata. Some clones in this sample may be carry-over from other donors' samples. Material: whole blood, obtained in connection with sensitization to the hapten diphenylcyclopropenone (DPC). This rearrangement joins TRBV11-2 to TRBJ2-4; D ambiguous. This CDR3 reads CASKSSTLAKNIQYF. CDR3 DNA sequence: TGTGCCAGCAAATCAAGCACTTTAGCCAAAAACATTCAGTACTTC.